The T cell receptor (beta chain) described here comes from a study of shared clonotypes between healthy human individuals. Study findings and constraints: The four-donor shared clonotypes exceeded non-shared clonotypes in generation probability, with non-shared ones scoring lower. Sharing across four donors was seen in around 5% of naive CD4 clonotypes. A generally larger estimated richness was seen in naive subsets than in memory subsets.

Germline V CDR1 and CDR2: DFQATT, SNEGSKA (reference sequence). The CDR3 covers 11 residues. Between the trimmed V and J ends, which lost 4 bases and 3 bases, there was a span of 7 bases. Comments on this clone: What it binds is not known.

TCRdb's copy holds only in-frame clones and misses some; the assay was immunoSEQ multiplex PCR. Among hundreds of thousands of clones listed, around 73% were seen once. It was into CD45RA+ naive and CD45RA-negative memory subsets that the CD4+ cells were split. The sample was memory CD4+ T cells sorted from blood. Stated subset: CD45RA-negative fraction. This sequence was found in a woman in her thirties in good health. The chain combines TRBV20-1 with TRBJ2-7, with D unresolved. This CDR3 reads CSATTNYEQYF. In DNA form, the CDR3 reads TGCAGTGCTACCACAAACTACGAGCAGTACTTC.